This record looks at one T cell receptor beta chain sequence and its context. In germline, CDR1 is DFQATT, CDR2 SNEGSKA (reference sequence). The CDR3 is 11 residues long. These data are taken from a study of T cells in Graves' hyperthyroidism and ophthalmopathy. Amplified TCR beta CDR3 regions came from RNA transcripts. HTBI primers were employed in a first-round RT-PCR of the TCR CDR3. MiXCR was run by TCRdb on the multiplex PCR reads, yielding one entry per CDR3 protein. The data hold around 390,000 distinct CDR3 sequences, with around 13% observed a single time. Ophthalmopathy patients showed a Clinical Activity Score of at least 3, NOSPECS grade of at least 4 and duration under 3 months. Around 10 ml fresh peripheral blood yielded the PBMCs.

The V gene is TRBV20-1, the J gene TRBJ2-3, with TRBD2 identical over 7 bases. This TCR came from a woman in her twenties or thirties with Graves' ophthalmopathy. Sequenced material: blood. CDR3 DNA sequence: TGCAGCGCGTATAGCGGGTCAACGCAGTATTTT. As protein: CSAYSGSTQYF.